The following is a TCR beta chain sequence with its context. Its antigen remains unidentified. No much larger clone is present one base from it, and per-base qualities are unavailable. Collaborating institutions collected whole blood in K2EDTA tubes following their own protocols. For TCRbeta analysis, collaborator samples were shipped as frozen whole blood, as isolated PBMCs, or as DNA extracted from either sample type. The trim is 5 bases for V and 9 bases for J, with a gap of 20 bases between the germline ends. CDR3 length: 14 amino acids, cysteine to phenylalanine. Left in the record is the CDR3 DNA by itself, 42 bases read in frame from the first base. CDR1 and CDR2 (SGHVS, FNYEAQ) derive from the germline V gene. The immunoSEQ Assay, a bias-controlled multiplex PCR, was used to amplify TCRbeta CDR3 regions from genomic DNA. On the authors' methods: Within the assay, amplification of reference gene primers was used to estimate how many nucleated cells each sample contained. Sequence reads were collapsed and filtered to measure the absolute abundance of every unique TCRbeta CDR3 rearrangement. For each sample, productive Simpson clonality was calculated as the square root of Simpson's diversity index across productive rearrangements. In its TCRdb copy, this immuneACCESS table keeps in-frame sequences only and misses some clones. Where compared with another copy, unresolved V genes explain less than half of these, and the others have no known cause. V and J calls and clone size are given by that table; D and trimming were obtained from the DNA. The sample contains about 18,000 clones, roughly nine tenths of them found a single time. Less than 20% of the sample comes from the top ten.

This sample was included in a study of blood T cell repertoires in COVID-19 (dated by TCRdb to 2020 to 2022). Study-level background: Samples covering the acute and convalescent phases of COVID-19 were provided by collaborators in the United States, Italy and Spain. The material from the prospective study consisted of cDNA or gDNA derived from T cells, B-cell-depleted T cells, or PBMCs. Deeply sampled blood TCRbeta repertoires from subjects exposed to, actively infected with, or recovered from COVID-19 were included in the dataset. A freely available public database, intended as a resource for researchers studying the immune response to SARS-CoV-2, is where the repertoires were released. The samples were drawn from two sources: the first 160 participants of the ongoing ImmuneRACE study, and 1,000 to 1,500 subjects contributed by 6 global collaborators. Nearly every sample came with metadata listing a de-identified subject ID, COVID-19 status, age in years and sex. Where HLA class I and class II types were available, the types were taken from metadata supplied by the sample provider, not from assay-based typing.

What the work shows at the level of the full study, not this receptor alone: How much clinical and demographic metadata was included differed by source and by participant, and the metadata was provided uncurated.

Sequenced input: peripheral blood. This clonotype was obtained from a man aged 50 to 59 with active COVID-19. The chain couples TRBV7-6 to TRBJ2-7, with a tentative D gene TRBD2 over 5 matching bases. The CDR3 here reads CASSPQEAEVGQYF. The nucleotide sequence is TGTGCCAGCAGCCCCCAGGAGGCCGAAGTTGGGCAGTACTTC.